The present TCR beta chain was sequenced within a study of T cells after yellow fever vaccination. The germline V gene has CDR1 LNHDA and CDR2 SQIVND (reference sequence). The CDR3 is 15 amino acids. The V gene lost 3 bases and the J gene lost 9 bases, with 15 bases spanning the gap. They built TCR cDNA with 5'RACE template switching, a step that put in a universal primer site and UMIs. In TCRdb, the 5' RACE reads were re-called with MiXCR into one record per CDR3 protein. The profile shows a few hundred thousand distinct CDR3 sequences, 17% of them singletons. The sequence was obtained from a man aged 18-30 years who received the YFV17D yellow fever vaccine. The sample here was PBMCs, taken about 5 days after the first yellow fever vaccination. V gene TRBV19 combines with J gene TRBJ1-6; TRBD1 might be the D (6 bases). CDR3 region: CASSIGRGGSSPLHF. The CDR3 nucleotides are TGTGCCAGTAGTATTGGCAGGGGAGGTAGTTCACCCCTCCACTTT.